The 17 T cell receptor beta chains below come from one sample, sequenced in a study of blood T cell repertoires in COVID-19. Repertoires were generated with immunoSEQ multiplex PCR, while TCRdb's copy carries only in-frame clones and drops some. The table shows 20,000 to 30,000 clones, with 90% occurring only once. The sample was peripheral blood. The receptors derive from a man in his 70s with acute or convalescent COVID-19.

This chain connects TRBV29-1 to TRBJ2-1, with 9 bases lining up with TRBD1. The germline gives CDR1 SQVTM, CDR2 ANQGSEA. The CDR3 has 14 residues. The V and J ends lost 6 bases and 8 bases, in that order; junction bases with no gene match: 11. The chain's CDR3 is CSVGGQGFTDEQFF. The DNA for the CDR3 is TGCAGCGTGGGGGGACAGGGCTTTACAGATGAGCAGTTCTTC.

The V gene is TRBV6-6, the J gene TRBJ1-2; 7 bases are a match to TRBD1. The V and J ends lost 0 bases and 7 bases, in that order; junction bases with no gene match: 8. From germline, CDR1 is MNHNY and CDR2 SVGAGI (reference sequence). The CDR3 is 15 residues long. The chain's CDR3 is CASSYSAGGSGGYTF. The CDR3 DNA reads TGTGCCAGCAGTTACTCGGCAGGGGGTTCTGGTGGCTACACCTTC.

The rearrangement uses TRBV6-1 and TRBJ2-7; 13 positions agree with TRBD2. Germline V lookup: CDR1 MNHNS, CDR2 SASEGT. V dropped 2 bases and J dropped 5; count of bases not matched to a gene: 6. This CDR3 spans 16 amino acids. The chain's CDR3 is CASSEIGGTSGNEQYF. CDR3 DNA sequence: TGTGCCAGCAGTGAAATAGGCGGGACTAGCGGGAACGAGCAGTACTTC.

This sequence joins TRBV7-9 and TRBJ2-7; D is perhaps TRBD1 (6 bases). Germline CDR1 SEHNR, CDR2 FQNEAQ (reference sequence). Deletions cut 5 bases from V and 0 bases from J, with 11 bases between. The CDR3 runs to 14 residues. The DNA of the CDR3 is TGTGCCAGCAGCGACCGGGACACCTCCTACGAGCAGTACTTC. Translation gives CASSDRDTSYEQYF.

This clone appeared a few times. J is TRBJ1-4 and V is TRBV6-5, with D unclear. CDR3 length: 15 amino acids. From germline, CDR1 is MNHEY and CDR2 SVGAGI. Between the trimmed V and J ends, which lost 0 bases and 8 bases, there was a span of 13 bases. CDR3 in DNA: TGTGCCAGCAGTTACTCGATGGCGGGGAACGAAAAACTGTTTTTT. It codes for CASSYSMAGNEKLFF.

This clone was counted a single time. This chain links TRBV5-1 with TRBJ1-1; D unresolved. The CDR3 has 18 amino acids. V lost 4 bases, J lost 0 bases, and 22 bases lay in between. Per the germline V gene, CDR1 is SGHRS and CDR2 is YFSETQ. CDR3 DNA sequence: TGCGCCAGCAGCCTCAGGTCTGCGGACTTGGGCATGAACACTGAAGCTTTCTTT. Translating it yields CASSLRSADLGMNTEAFF. The whole variable domain, filled in from reference TRBV5-1 and TRBJ1-1, reads KAGVTQTPRYLIKTRGQQVTLSCSPISGHRSVSWYQQTPGQGLQFLFEYFSETQRNKGNFPGRFSGRQFSNSRSEMNVSTLELGDSALYLCASSLRSADLGMNTEAFFGQGTRLTVV.

The chain has TRBV20-1 and TRBJ1-5, with D hard to call. V lost 3 bases, J lost 1 base, and 16 bases lay in between. From germline, CDR1 is DFQATT and CDR2 SNEGSKA (reference sequence). The CDR3 consists of 16 residues. CDR3 in amino acids: CSASRPAGLSNQPQHF. CDR3 bases: TGCAGTGCTAGTCGCCCGGCGGGGTTGAGCAATCAGCCCCAGCATTTT.

CDR3 coding DNA: TGTGCCAGCAGTTTCAACTCCTATAATTCACCCCTCCACTTT. Encoded protein: CASSFNSYNSPLHF. The chain combines TRBV27 with TRBJ1-6; D gene unclear. The CDR3 has 14 amino acids. CDR1 is MNHEY and CDR2 is SMNVEV in the germline V gene (reference sequence). V dropped 3 bases and J dropped 0 bases, with 3 bases sitting between them.

This sequence joins TRBV7-2 and TRBJ2-7; tentative D call: TRBD2 (5 bases). Trimming pared 3 bases from V and 2 bases from J, leaving 17 bases between. Germline V gene lookup returns CDR1 SGHTA and CDR2 FQGNSA. The CDR3 has 16 amino acids. The CDR3 DNA is TGTGCCAGCAGCTTGACCCTTACTAAGCGGCCCTACGAGCAGTACTTC. Its protein is CASSLTLTKRPYEQYF.

The chain combines TRBV27 with TRBJ1-5, with 7 bases matching TRBD1. Per germline, CDR1 MNHEY and CDR2 SMNVEV (reference sequence). The ends lost 6 bases at V and 5 bases at J; junction bases unmatched: 4. The CDR3 length is 13 residues. The CDR3: CASRRDSYQPQHF. The CDR3 DNA reads as TGTGCCAGCAGGCGGGACAGTTATCAGCCCCAGCATTTT.

The CDR3 nucleotides are TGTGCCAGCAGCTTGGACTCAACTTACAATGAGCAGTTCTTC. Its translation: CASSLDSTYNEQFF. The chain carries TRBV5-4 and TRBJ2-1, with D unresolved. V was trimmed by 0 bases and J by 4 bases, leaving 8 bases between them. Germline CDR1 and CDR2: SGHNT and YYREEE (reference sequence). The CDR3 extends over 14 amino acids.

This clone was counted a single time. The V gene is TRBV19, the J gene TRBJ1-2, with 10 bases identical to TRBD1. The trim removed 3 bases at V and 3 bases at J, leaving 4 bases unmatched. The CDR3 spans 15 residues. CDR1 is LNHDA and CDR2 is SQIVND in the germline V gene (reference sequence). The CDR3 loop reads CASSIDRGRDYGYTF. The CDR3 DNA follows: TGTGCCAGTAGTATCGACAGGGGGCGAGACTATGGCTACACCTTC. The variable domain in full, completed from reference TRBV19 and TRBJ1-2, reads DGGITQSPKYLFRKEGQNVTLSCEQNLNHDAMYWYRQDPGQGLRLIYYSQIVNDFQKGDIAEGYSVSREKKESFPLTVTSAQKNPTAFYLCASSIDRGRDYGYTFGSGTRLTVV.

This chain uses TRBV6-6 with TRBJ1-5, with TRBD1 matching over 7 bases. In germline, CDR1 is MNHNY, CDR2 SVGAGI (reference sequence). The CDR3 totals 15 residues. The V and J ends lost 4 bases and 6 bases, in that order; junction bases with no gene match: 9. The CDR3 DNA follows: TGTGCCAGCAGTTCCTTCGACAGGGTGGGTCAGCCCCAGCATTTT. Amino acids: CASSSFDRVGQPQHF.

The chain employs TRBV9 and TRBJ2-3; 13 positions match TRBD2. The J segment lost 3 bases and the V segment lost 4 bases, leaving 2 bases of the junction unmatched. Germline CDR1 is SGDLS and CDR2 is YYNGEE. The CDR3 covers 15 residues. The CDR3 here is CASSTGLAGTDTQYF. The CDR3 DNA follows: TGTGCCAGCAGCACGGGACTAGCGGGAACAGATACGCAGTATTTT. The full variable domain, with the rest looked up from reference TRBV9 and TRBJ2-3, is DSGVTQTPKHLITATGQRVTLRCSPRSGDLSVYWYQQSLDQGLQFLIQYYNGEERAKGNILERFSAQQFPDLHSELNLSSLELGDSALYFCASSTGLAGTDTQYFGPGTRLTVL.

The rearrangement joins TRBV19 to TRBJ2-1; TRBD1 agrees at 8 bases. The CDR3 loop spans 14 amino acids. V lost 6 bases to trimming and J lost 3 bases; unmatched junction nucleotides: 4. Germline V gives CDR1 LNHDA, CDR2 SQIVND (reference sequence). In DNA, the CDR3 is TGTGCCAGTAGGCCGGGACAGGACTACAATGAGCAGTTCTTC. Protein product: CASRPGQDYNEQFF.

This clone was detected once. The chain links TRBV5-4 to TRBJ2-1; TRBD2 matches 11 bases. Germline values: CDR1 SGHNT, CDR2 YYREEE (reference sequence). After removal of 4 bases from V and 4 bases from J, the junction contained 4 bases not matched to a gene. The CDR3 is 15 residues long. CDR3 sequence reads: CASSPGTSGYNEQFF. The CDR3 DNA reads as TGTGCCAGCAGCCCCGGGACTAGCGGTTACAATGAGCAGTTCTTC.

The rearrangement joins TRBV7-3 to TRBJ1-2; 7 bases agree with TRBD1. The V and J ends lost 5 bases and 9 bases, in that order; junction bases with no gene match: 9. Looked up from germline, CDR1 is SGHTA and CDR2 is FQGTGA. This CDR3 region has 13 residues. The CDR3 DNA follows: TGTGCCAGCAGCATACAGGGGCTGGGAAGCTACACCTTC. This translates into CASSIQGLGSYTF.